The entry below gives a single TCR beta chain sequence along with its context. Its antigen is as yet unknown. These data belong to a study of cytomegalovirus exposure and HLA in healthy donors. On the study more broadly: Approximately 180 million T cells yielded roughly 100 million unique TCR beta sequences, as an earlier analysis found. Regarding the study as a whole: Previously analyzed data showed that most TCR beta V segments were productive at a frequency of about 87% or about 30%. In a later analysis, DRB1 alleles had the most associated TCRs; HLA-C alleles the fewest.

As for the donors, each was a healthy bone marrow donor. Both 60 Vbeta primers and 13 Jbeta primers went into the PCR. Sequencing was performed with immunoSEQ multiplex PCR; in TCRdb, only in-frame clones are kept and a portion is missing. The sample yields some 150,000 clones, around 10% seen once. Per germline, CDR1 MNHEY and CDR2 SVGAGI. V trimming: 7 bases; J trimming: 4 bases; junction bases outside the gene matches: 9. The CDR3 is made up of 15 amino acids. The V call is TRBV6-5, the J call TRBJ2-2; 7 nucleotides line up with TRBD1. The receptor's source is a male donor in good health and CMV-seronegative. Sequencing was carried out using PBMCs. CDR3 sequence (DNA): TGTGCCAGCACTATGACAGGGCCGGGCACCGGGGAGCTGTTTTTT. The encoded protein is CASTMTGPGTGELFF.